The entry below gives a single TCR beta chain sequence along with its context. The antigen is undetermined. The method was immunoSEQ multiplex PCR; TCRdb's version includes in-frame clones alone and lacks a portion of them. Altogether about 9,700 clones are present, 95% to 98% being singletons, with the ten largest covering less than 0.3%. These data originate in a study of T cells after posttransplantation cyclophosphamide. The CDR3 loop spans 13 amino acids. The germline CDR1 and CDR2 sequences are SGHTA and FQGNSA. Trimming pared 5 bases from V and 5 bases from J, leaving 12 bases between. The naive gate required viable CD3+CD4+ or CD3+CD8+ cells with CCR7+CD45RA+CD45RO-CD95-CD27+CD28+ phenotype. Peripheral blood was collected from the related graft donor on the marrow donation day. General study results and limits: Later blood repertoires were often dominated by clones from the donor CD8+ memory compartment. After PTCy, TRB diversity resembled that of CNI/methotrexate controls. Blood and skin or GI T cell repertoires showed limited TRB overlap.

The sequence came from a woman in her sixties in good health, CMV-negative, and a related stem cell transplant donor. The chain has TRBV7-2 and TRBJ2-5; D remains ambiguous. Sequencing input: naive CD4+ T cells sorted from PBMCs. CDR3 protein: CASSIILRETQYF. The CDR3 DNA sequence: TGTGCCAGCAGCATAATACTAAGGGAGACCCAGTACTTC.